This T cell receptor beta chain was identified in a study of blood T cell repertoires in COVID-19. Study summary: The cDNA or gDNA used as material had been derived from T cells, B-cell-depleted T cells, or PBMCs.

Per the authors' pipeline: Estimation of nucleated cell counts was performed using reference gene primer amplification. Some clones are missing from TCRdb's copy, which holds only in-frame ones; the method was immunoSEQ multiplex PCR. Clone size and V and J calls were adopted from that table, with D and trimming inferred from the DNA. Of 80,000 to 95,000 clones listed, 81% were seen once; the top ten hold 44%. Input material: peripheral blood. The TCR sequence derives from a man at least 80 years old with acute or convalescent COVID-19.

DNA for the CDR3: TGTGCCAGCAGCCCGCAGGGGGCTTCTGTGAGGAGTTATGGCTACACCTTC. Translation: CASSPQGASVRSYGYTF. This chain uses TRBV13 with TRBJ1-2; 8 nucleotides agree with TRBD1. The CDR3 consists of 17 residues. Trimming took 5 bases from V and 5 from J; bases not matched to a gene: 16. CDR1 and CDR2 from the germline V gene are PRHDT and FYEKMQ (reference sequence).